This T cell receptor (beta chain) was recorded in a study of cytomegalovirus exposure and HLA in healthy donors. Study-level findings and limits: Clonal expansion was found to be greater in HLA-associated TCR beta chains than in equally common others in a later analysis. In all likelihood, a cluster of highly shared sequence variants was a sequencing artifact. A list of approximately 160 TCR beta chains associated with cytomegalovirus was given.

The PCR contained 60 Vbeta and 13 Jbeta primers. Sequenced by immunoSEQ multiplex PCR; TCRdb stores in-frame clones only, minus some. The sample has under 200,000 clones; 82% are singletons. Germline-derived CDR1 and CDR2 are SGHRS and YFSETQ. Deletions cut 4 bases from V and 4 bases from J, with 5 bases between. The CDR3 consists of 11 residues. This clone was found once. Its cognate antigen is unknown. The source is a woman between 18 and 29 years old in good health and CMV-seronegative. The specimen sequenced was PBMCs. The chain has TRBV5-1 and TRBJ2-5; D is undetermined. The CDR3 bases are TGCGCCAGCAGCATACTAGAGACCCAGTACTTC. Translating it yields CASSILETQYF.